This T cell receptor beta chain was found in a study of Graves' ophthalmopathy and Graves' hyperthyroidism. At the level of the study: No ophthalmopathy within 18 months of follow-up signified stable hyperthyroidism.

Physicians reached a diagnosis by relying on clinical symptoms, serum thyroxine, TRAb, thyroid ultrasound and orbital computed tomography. Study results and caveats: Most expanded thyroid clonotypes above 0.001 frequency also appeared in blood.

The study amplified TCR beta CDR3 regions using RNA transcripts. The library came from an HTBI-primed first-round RT-PCR and a second-round multiplex PCR. TCRdb reanalysed the multiplex PCR reads using MiXCR and keeps one entry per CDR3 protein. In the table there are more than 1,000,000 distinct CDR3 sequences, 35% to 40% of which are singletons. Looked up from germline, CDR1 is DFQATT and CDR2 is SNEGSKA (reference sequence). The J segment lost 3 bases and the V segment lost 6 bases, leaving 8 bases of the junction unmatched. This CDR3 spans 13 amino acids. This clonotype was counted ten times or more. The antigen is unknown.

The sequence came from an adult man with Graves' hyperthyroidism. The sample comprised peripheral blood or thyroid tissue (not recorded which). The chain combines TRBV20-1 with TRBJ2-7; 7 bases are shared with TRBD2. CDR3 in amino acids: CSAARDYGYEQYF. The CDR3 nucleotides are TGCAGTGCCGCCCGGGACTACGGCTACGAGCAGTACTTC.